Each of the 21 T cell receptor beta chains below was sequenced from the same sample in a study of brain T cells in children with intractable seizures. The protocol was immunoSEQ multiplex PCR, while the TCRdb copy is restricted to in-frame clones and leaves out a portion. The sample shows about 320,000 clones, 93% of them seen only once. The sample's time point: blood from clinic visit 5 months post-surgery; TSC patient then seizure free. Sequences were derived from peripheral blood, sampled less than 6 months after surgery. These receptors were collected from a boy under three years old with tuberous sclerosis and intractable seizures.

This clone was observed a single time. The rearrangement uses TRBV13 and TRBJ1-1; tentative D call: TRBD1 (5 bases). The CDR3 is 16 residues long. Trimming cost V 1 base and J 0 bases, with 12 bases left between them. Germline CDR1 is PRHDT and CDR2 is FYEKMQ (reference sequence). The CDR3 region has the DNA TGTGCCAGCAGCTTAGATGTTGACAGAGTGAACACTGAAGCTTTCTTT. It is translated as CASSLDVDRVNTEAFF.

CDR3 sequence reads: CASGLGIRYTF. The CDR3 DNA reads TGTGCCAGCGGGCTCGGGATACGCTACACCTTC. This chain connects TRBV12-3 or TRBV12-4 to TRBJ1-2; D is undetermined. This CDR3 spans 11 amino acids. Trimming removed 8 bases from V and 9 bases from J, with 13 bases in between.

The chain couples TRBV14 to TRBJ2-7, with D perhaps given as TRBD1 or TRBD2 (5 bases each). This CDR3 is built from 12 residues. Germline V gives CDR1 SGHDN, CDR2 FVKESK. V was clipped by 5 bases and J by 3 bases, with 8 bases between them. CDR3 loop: CASSSGSYEQYF. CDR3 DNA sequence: TGTGCCAGCAGCTCAGGGAGCTACGAGCAGTACTTC. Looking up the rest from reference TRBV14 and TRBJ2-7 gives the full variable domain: EAGVTQFPSHSVIEKGQTVTLRCDPISGHDNLYWYRRVMGKEIKFLLHFVKESKQDESGMPNNRFLAERTGGTYSTLKVQPAELEDSGVYFCASSSGSYEQYFGPGTRLTVT.

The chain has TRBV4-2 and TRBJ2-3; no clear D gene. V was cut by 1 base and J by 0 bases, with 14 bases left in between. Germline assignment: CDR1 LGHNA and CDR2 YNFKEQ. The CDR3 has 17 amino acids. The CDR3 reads CASSQVVLRISTDTQYF. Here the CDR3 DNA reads TGTGCCAGCAGCCAAGTTGTCTTACGGATTAGCACAGATACGCAGTATTTT.

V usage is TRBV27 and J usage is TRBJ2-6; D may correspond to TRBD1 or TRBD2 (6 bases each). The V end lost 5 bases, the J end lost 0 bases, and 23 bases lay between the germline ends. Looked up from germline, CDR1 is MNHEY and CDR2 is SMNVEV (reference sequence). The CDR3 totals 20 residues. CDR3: CASSLLGPEGGNSGANVLTF. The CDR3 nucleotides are TGTGCCAGCAGTCTACTGGGCCCAGAAGGGGGGAACTCTGGGGCCAACGTCCTGACTTTC. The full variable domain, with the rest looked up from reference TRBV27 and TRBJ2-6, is EAQVTQNPRYLITVTGKKLTVTCSQNMNHEYMSWYRQDPGLGLRQIYYSMNVEVTDKGDVPEGYKVSRKEKRNFPLILESPSPNQTSLYFCASSLLGPEGGNSGANVLTFGAGSRLTVL.

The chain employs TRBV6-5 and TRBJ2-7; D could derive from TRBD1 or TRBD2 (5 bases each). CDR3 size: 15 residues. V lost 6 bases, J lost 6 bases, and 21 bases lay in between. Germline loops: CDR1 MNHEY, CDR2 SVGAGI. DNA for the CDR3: TGTGCCAGCAGAAAGGGACCCCCGGATATAGGCGAGCAGTACTTC. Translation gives CASRKGPPDIGEQYF.

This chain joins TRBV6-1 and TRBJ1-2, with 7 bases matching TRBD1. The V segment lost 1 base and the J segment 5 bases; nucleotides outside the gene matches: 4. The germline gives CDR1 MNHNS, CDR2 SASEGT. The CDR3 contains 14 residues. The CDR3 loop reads CASSEGGQLYGYTF. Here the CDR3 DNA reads TGTGCCAGCAGTGAAGGGGGACAGCTTTATGGCTACACCTTC.

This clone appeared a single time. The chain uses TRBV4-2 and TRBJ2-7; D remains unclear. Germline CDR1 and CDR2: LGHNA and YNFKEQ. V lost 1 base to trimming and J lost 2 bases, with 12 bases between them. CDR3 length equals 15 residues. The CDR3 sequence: CASSQGVGQAYEQYF. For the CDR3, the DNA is TGTGCCAGCAGCCAAGGGGTCGGGCAGGCCTACGAGCAGTACTTC.

In DNA form, the CDR3 reads TGTGCCAGCAGCCAAGGTTTTGTGAGGGATAACACTGAAGCTTTCTTT. Its translation is CASSQGFVRDNTEAFF. The chain joins TRBV14 to TRBJ1-1; D gene ambiguous. CDR1 is SGHDN, CDR2 FVKESK, per germline. The CDR3 contains 16 residues. The germline V and J ends were trimmed by 1 base and 2 bases, with 14 bases remaining between them.

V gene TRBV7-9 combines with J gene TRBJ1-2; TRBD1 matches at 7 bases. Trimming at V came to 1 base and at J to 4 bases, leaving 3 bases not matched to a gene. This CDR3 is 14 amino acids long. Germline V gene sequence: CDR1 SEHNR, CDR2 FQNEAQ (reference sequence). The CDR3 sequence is CASSLGDRAYGYTF. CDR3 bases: TGTGCCAGCAGCTTAGGAGACAGGGCCTATGGCTACACCTTC.

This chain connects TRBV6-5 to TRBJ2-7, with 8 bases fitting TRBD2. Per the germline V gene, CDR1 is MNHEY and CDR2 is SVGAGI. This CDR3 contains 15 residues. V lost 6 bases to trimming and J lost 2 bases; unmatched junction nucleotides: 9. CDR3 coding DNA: TGTGCCAGCAGACCTACTGTAGCGGGAACCTACGAGCAGTACTTC. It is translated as CASRPTVAGTYEQYF.

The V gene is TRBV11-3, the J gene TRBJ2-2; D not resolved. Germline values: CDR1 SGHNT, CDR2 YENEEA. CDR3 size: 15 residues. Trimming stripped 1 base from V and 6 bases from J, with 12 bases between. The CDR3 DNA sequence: TGTGCCAGCAGCTTAGGATTGATGGGATCCGGGGAGCTGTTTTTT. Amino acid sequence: CASSLGLMGSGELFF.

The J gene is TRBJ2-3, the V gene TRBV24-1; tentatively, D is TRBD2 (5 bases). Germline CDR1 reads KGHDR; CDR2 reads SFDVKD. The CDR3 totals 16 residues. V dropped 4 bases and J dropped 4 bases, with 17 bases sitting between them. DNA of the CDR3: TGTGCCACCAGTGAGTCAGGCTTACTAGGCGCAGATACGCAGTATTTT. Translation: CATSESGLLGADTQYF.

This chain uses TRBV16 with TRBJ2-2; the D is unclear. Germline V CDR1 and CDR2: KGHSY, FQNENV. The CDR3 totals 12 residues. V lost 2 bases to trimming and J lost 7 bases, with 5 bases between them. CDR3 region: CASSQGSGELFF. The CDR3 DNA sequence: TGTGCCAGCAGCCAAGGTAGCGGGGAGCTGTTTTTT. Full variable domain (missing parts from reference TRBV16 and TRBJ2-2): GEEVAQTPKHLVRGEGQKAKLYCAPIKGHSYVFWYQQVLKNEFKFLISFQNENVFDETGMPKERFSAKCLPNSPCSLEIQATKLEDSAVYFCASSQGSGELFFGEGSRLTVL.

The CDR3 sequence is CASSQGGAFIAKNIQYF. In DNA, the CDR3 is TGTGCCAGCAGCCAAGGAGGGGCGTTCATAGCCAAAAACATTCAGTACTTC. V usage is TRBV3-1 (or the pseudogene TRBV3-2) and J usage is TRBJ2-4; D may match TRBD1 or TRBD2 (5 bases each). In germline, CDR1 is LGHDT, CDR2 YNNKEL (reference sequence). V lost 1 base and J 0 bases, leaving 13 bases between the germline ends. The CDR3 has 17 amino acids.

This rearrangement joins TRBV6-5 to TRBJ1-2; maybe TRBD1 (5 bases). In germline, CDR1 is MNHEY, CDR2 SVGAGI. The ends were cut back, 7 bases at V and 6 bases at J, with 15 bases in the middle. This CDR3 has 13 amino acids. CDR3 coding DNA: TGTGCCAGCAAATTCGGCGGGGGAGATGGCTACACCTTC. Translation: CASKFGGGDGYTF.

The CDR3 coding sequence is TGTGCCAGCCACACCTCTCTTACAGAGGATGACTATGGCTACACCTTC. This sequence encodes CASHTSLTEDDYGYTF. V and J are TRBV2 and TRBJ1-2; D remains ambiguous. The CDR3 has 16 amino acids. V lost 8 bases and J lost 3, with 22 bases in between. The V gene's germline CDR1 is SNHLY and CDR2 FYNNEI. Filled out from reference TRBV2 and TRBJ1-2, the complete variable domain reads EPEVTQTPSHQVTQMGQEVILRCVPISNHLYFYWYRQILGQKVEFLVSFYNNEISEKSEIFDDQFSVERPDGSNFTLKIRSTKLEDSAMYFCASHTSLTEDDYGYTFGSGTRLTVV.

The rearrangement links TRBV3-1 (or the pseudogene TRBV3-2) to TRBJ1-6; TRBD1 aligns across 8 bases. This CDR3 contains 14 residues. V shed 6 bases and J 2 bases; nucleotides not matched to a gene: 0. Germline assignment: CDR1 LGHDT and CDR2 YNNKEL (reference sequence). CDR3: CASRQGAYNSPLHF. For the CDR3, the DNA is TGTGCCAGCAGACAGGGGGCCTATAATTCACCCCTCCACTTT.

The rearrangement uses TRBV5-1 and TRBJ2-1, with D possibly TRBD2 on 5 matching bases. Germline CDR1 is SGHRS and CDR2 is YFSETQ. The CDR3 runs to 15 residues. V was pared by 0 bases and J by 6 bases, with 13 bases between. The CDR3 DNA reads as TGCGCCAGCAGCTTGGAGCGGTACCAAGTCAATGAGCAGTTCTTC. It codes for CASSLERYQVNEQFF.

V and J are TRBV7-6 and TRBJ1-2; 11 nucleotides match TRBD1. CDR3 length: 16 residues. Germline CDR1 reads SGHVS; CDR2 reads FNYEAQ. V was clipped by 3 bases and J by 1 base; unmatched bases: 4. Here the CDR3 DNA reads TGTGCCAGCAGCTTCGGGACAGGGGGTCATAACTATGGCTACACCTTC. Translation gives CASSFGTGGHNYGYTF. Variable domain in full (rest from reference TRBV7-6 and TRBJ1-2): GAGVSQSPRYKVTKRGQDVALRCDPISGHVSLYWYRQALGQGPEFLTYFNYEAQQDKSGLPNDRFSAERPEGSISTLTIQRTEQRDSAMYRCASSFGTGGHNYGYTFGSGTRLTVV.

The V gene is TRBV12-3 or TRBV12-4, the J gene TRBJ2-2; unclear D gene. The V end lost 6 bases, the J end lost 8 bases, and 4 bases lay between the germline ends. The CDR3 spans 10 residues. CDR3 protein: CASRAGELFF. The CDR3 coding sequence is TGTGCCAGCAGGGCGGGGGAGCTGTTTTTT.